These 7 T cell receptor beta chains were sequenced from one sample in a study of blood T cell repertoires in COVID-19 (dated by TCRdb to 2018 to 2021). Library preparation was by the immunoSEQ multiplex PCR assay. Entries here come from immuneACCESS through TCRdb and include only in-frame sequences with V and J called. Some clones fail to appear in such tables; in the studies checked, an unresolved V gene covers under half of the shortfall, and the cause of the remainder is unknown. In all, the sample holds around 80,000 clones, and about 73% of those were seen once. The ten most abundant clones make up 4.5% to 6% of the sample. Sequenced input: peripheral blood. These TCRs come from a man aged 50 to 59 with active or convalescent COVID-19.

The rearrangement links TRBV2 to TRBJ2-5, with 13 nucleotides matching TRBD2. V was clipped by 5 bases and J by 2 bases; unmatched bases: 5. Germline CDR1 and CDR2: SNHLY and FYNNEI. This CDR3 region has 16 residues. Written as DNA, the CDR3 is TGTGCCAGCAGTCGACAGACTAGCGGGGGGCAAGAGACCCAGTACTTC. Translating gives CASSRQTSGGQETQYF.

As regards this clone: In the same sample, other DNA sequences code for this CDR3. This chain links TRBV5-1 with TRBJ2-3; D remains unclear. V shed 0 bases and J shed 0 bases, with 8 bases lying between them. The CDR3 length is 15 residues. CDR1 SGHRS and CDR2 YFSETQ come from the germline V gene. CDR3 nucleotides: TGCGCCAGCAGCTTGGCCGCGGAGAGCACAGATACGCAGTATTTT. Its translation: CASSLAAESTDTQYF.

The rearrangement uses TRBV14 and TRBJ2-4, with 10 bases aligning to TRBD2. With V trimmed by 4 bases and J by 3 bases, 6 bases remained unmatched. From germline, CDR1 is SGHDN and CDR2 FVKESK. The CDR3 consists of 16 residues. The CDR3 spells CASSPLAGLNKNIQYF. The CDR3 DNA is TGTGCCAGCAGCCCACTAGCGGGGTTGAACAAAAACATTCAGTACTTC.

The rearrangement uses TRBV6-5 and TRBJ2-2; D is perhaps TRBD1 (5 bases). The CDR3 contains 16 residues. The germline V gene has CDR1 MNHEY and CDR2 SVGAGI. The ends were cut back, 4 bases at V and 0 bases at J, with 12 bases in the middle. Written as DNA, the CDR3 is TGTGCCAGCAGTTCATCAGGGTTTTCGAACACCGGGGAGCTGTTTTTT. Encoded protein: CASSSSGFSNTGELFF.

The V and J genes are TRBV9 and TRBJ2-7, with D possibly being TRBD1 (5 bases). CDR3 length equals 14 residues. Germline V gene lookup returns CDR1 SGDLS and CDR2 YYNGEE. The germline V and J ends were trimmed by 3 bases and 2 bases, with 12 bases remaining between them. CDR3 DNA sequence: TGTGCCAGCAGCGCCCGTCCAGGGCCCTACGAGCAGTACTTC. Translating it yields CASSARPGPYEQYF.

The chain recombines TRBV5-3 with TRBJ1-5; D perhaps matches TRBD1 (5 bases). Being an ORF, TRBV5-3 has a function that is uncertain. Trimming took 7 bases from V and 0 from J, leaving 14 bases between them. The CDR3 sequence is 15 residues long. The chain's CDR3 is CARGRQGGSNQPQHF. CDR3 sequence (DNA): TGTGCCAGAGGCCGGCAGGGCGGTAGCAATCAGCCCCAGCATTTT.

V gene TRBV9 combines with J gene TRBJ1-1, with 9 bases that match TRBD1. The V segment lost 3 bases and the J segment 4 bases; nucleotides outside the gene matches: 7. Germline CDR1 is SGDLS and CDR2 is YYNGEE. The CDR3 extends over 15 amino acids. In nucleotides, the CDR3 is TGTGCCAGCAGCGCTACAGGGGGCACGATCACTGAAGCTTTCTTT. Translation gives CASSATGGTITEAFF.